The 31 T cell receptor beta chains listed next were all sequenced from one sample in a study of blood T cells in healthy people across ages. Alongside a J-beta primer mix, a sample-barcoded 5' primer served in a second PCR lasting roughly 6 to 11 cycles. TCRdb reprocessed the 5' RACE reads via MiXCR and lists one record per CDR3 protein. The data show hundreds of thousands of distinct CDR3 sequences, with about 30% seen just once and 15% held by the top ten. The sequenced material came from blood. All receptors come from a woman over 75 in good health.

There are many counts of this clonotype. This chain links TRBV2 with TRBJ2-5; 7 nucleotides align to TRBD1. Trimming cost V 6 bases and J 5 bases; bases outside gene matches: 9. Germline lookup yields CDR1 SNHLY and CDR2 FYNNEI. The CDR3 has 14 residues. CDR3 loop: CASRTTGTMETQYF. In DNA, the CDR3 is TGTGCCAGCAGGACGACAGGGACCATGGAGACCCAGTACTTC.

The rearrangement joins TRBV27 to TRBJ1-1; 10 bases are a match to TRBD1. Germline V gene sequence: CDR1 MNHEY, CDR2 SMNVEV (reference sequence). V shed 3 bases and J 0 bases; nucleotides not matched to a gene: 10. This CDR3 spans 18 amino acids. This chain's CDR3 is CASSFIIGTGVMNTEAFF. CDR3 in DNA: TGTGCCAGCAGTTTTATCATCGGGACAGGGGTCATGAACACTGAAGCTTTCTTT.

On this clonotype itself: This may arise from a read error, as a much more abundant clone is one base away. This chain joins TRBV20-1 and TRBJ2-3, with D perhaps TRBD1 or TRBD2 (5 bases each). Germline V gives CDR1 DFQATT, CDR2 SNEGSKA (reference sequence). The CDR3 is 15 amino acids. The V gene lost 6 bases and the J gene lost 1 base, with 17 bases spanning the gap. This CDR3 reads CSAQYGAAGTDTQYF. CDR3 nucleotides: TGCAGTGCACAGTACGGGGCCGCTGGCACAGATACGCAGTATTTT.

This clonotype showed up just a few times. A much larger clone sits a single nucleotide away, making a read error possible. The V and J genes are TRBV7-2 and TRBJ2-5; TRBD1 aligns across 11 bases. Germline V gene lookup returns CDR1 SGHTA and CDR2 FQGNSA. The V segment lost 2 bases and the J segment 11 bases; nucleotides outside the gene matches: 10. The CDR3 is 15 amino acids. The CDR3 protein is CASSLLGQGDVEQYF. The DNA for the CDR3 is TGTGCCAGCAGCTTATTGGGACAGGGGGACGTTGAGCAGTACTTC.

Concerning this clonotype: A read error may explain this, as a much larger clone is one base away. V usage is TRBV7-3 and J usage is TRBJ2-4; TRBD2 aligns across 12 bases. This CDR3 is built from 17 residues. V was pared by 1 base and J by 13 bases, with 14 bases of the junction left unmatched. Per the germline V gene, CDR1 is SGHTA and CDR2 is FQGTGA. CDR3 in DNA: TGTGCCAGCAGCTTAATGGCGACTAGCGGGGGAGATAATGAGCAGTACTTC. Protein sequence: CASSLMATSGGDNEQYF.

The J gene is TRBJ2-5, the V gene TRBV28, with TRBD1 matching over 7 bases. Trimming removed 5 bases from V and 5 bases from J; junction bases left unmatched: 14. The CDR3 sequence is 16 residues long. Per germline, CDR1 MDHEN and CDR2 SYDVKM. The CDR3: CASSPSGTDGRETQYF. Here the CDR3 DNA reads TGTGCCAGCAGTCCCTCCGGGACAGATGGCCGGGAGACCCAGTACTTC.

The rearrangement uses TRBV6-1 and TRBJ2-3; D is possibly TRBD2 (5 bases). Germline CDR1 MNHNS, CDR2 SASEGT. This CDR3 comprises 15 residues. V lost 7 bases and J lost 0, with 14 bases in between. CDR3 DNA sequence: TGTGCCAGCACTAAGACTAACCCTAGCACAGATACGCAGTATTTT. Translating it yields CASTKTNPSTDTQYF.

The V call is TRBV9, the J call TRBJ2-2; possibly TRBD2 for D (6 bases). V lost 4 bases and J lost 7, with 14 bases in between. This CDR3 is built from 14 residues. Germline V gene sequence: CDR1 SGDLS, CDR2 YYNGEE. The CDR3 DNA sequence: TGTGCCAGCAGCACCTCGGGGGAATACGGGGAGCTGTTTTTT. Translation: CASSTSGEYGELFF. The whole variable domain, filled in from reference TRBV9 and TRBJ2-2, reads DSGVTQTPKHLITATGQRVTLRCSPRSGDLSVYWYQQSLDQGLQFLIQYYNGEERAKGNILERFSAQQFPDLHSELNLSSLELGDSALYFCASSTSGEYGELFFGEGSRLTVL.

This clonotype has a count of ten or more. The chain employs TRBV20-1 and TRBJ2-6; D not resolved. Germline V gene data show CDR1 as DFQATT and CDR2 as SNEGSKA (reference sequence). This CDR3 spans 12 amino acids. Deletions cut 5 bases from V and 0 bases from J, with 2 bases between. CDR3 DNA: TGCAGTGCTGTCTCTGGGGCCAACGTCCTGACTTTC. Encoded protein: CSAVSGANVLTF.

This clonotype was counted at least ten times. CDR3 in amino acids: CASSPLFQQEAFF. The CDR3 DNA reads as TGTGCCAGCTCACCACTTTTCCAGCAGGAAGCTTTCTTT. This sequence joins TRBV18 and TRBJ1-1, with unresolved D. The CDR3 covers 13 residues. Per germline, CDR1 KGHSH and CDR2 LQKENI. V lost 1 base and J 8 bases, leaving 11 bases between the germline ends.

The rearrangement uses TRBV7-2 and TRBJ2-4, with 9 positions matching TRBD1. The DNA end favors TRBJ2-5, so the J call may be wrong. The CDR3 is made up of 16 amino acids. Germline V CDR1 and CDR2: SGHTA, FQGNSA. The CDR3 sequence is CASSLGTGRLQETQYF. The CDR3 nucleotides read TGTGCCAGCAGCCTAGGGACAGGGAGACTCCAAGAGACCCAGTACTTC.

Details on this clonotype: Germline is not matched at one junction end, which may reflect a read error. The chain joins TRBV14 to TRBJ2-5; either TRBD1 or TRBD2 may fit D (6 bases each). The CDR3 sequence is 15 residues long. The germline V gene has CDR1 SGHDN and CDR2 FVKESK. The CDR3 nucleotides read TGTGCCAGCCGGCGAGGGGGGACCGACCAAGGGACCCAGTACTTC. Its protein product is CASRRGGTDQGTQYF.

Ten or more counts support this clonotype. J is TRBJ1-1 and V is TRBV20-1; weak D call: TRBD1 (5 bases). V lost 1 base to trimming and J lost 1 base, with 13 bases between them. The CDR3 consists of 15 residues. Germline-derived CDR1 and CDR2 are DFQATT and SNEGSKA (reference sequence). CDR3 in amino acids: CSARARQGRNTEAFF. The CDR3 DNA is TGCAGTGCTAGAGCTCGCCAGGGCAGGAACACTGAAGCTTTCTTT.

There are a few counts of this clonotype. V gene TRBV7-9 combines with J gene TRBJ1-6; tentative D call: TRBD1 (6 bases). Germline loops: CDR1 SEHNR, CDR2 FQNEAQ (reference sequence). This CDR3 has 15 amino acids. With 5 bases removed from V and 10 bases from J, the gap between germline ends came to 18 bases. CDR3 bases: TGTGCCAGCAGCGCCATAGGGTCAGGGGTGTCACCCCTCCACTTT. Its translation is CASSAIGSGVSPLHF.

This clonotype showed up just a few times. Sequence at one end of the junction differs from germline and may be a read error. The chain carries TRBV6-1 and TRBJ2-3; 7 nucleotides agree with TRBD2. Germline V lookup: CDR1 MNHNS, CDR2 SASEGT. The CDR3 consists of 16 residues. Here the CDR3 reads CAGSDLAGFSTDTQYF. In nucleotides, the CDR3 is TGTGCCGGCAGTGATTTAGCGGGTTTCAGCACAGATACGCAGTATTTT.

In this sample, this clonotype turned up many times. CDR3 in amino acids: CASSFLRIGGSGANVLTF. CDR3 nucleotide sequence: TGTGCCAGCAGTTTCCTGCGCATAGGGGGCTCTGGGGCCAACGTCCTGACTTTC. The chain links TRBV28 to TRBJ2-6; D is possibly TRBD1 (6 bases). Trimming stripped 3 bases from V and 0 bases from J, with 15 bases between. The CDR3 has 18 residues. Germline V CDR1 and CDR2: MDHEN, SYDVKM.

This clonotype was counted many times. This rearrangement joins TRBV13 to TRBJ2-7; 9 nucleotides align to TRBD2. The CDR3 loop spans 14 amino acids. V trimming: 5 bases; J trimming: 4 bases; junction bases outside the gene matches: 6. Germline CDR1 reads PRHDT; CDR2 reads FYEKMQ (reference sequence). In DNA form, the CDR3 reads TGTGCCAGCAGCGCAGCGGGGGGAAGGTACGAGCAGTACTTC. This encodes CASSAAGGRYEQYF.

The rearrangement links TRBV7-2 to TRBJ2-5; D perhaps matches TRBD1 (5 bases). The J call may be faulty, since TRBJ2-7 better matches the DNA end. Per germline, CDR1 SGHTA and CDR2 FQGNSA. CDR3 size: 15 residues. CDR3 nucleotides: TGTGCCAGCAGCTTAGTTAAGGCAGGGTTGGCCGAGCAGTACTTC. It translates to CASSLVKAGLAEQYF.

This clonotype was found a few times. This sequence joins TRBV6-2 or TRBV6-3 and TRBJ2-7, with D unresolved. The CDR3 totals 13 residues. With 5 bases removed from V and 1 base from J, the gap between germline ends came to 9 bases. The V gene's germline CDR1 is MNHEY and CDR2 SVGEGT. The CDR3 DNA reads TGTGCCAGCAGTACAGACGTTTCCTACGAGCAGTACTTC. This codes for CASSTDVSYEQYF.

The chain joins TRBV7-9 to TRBJ2-1; D is unclear. Germline CDR1 and CDR2: SEHNR and FQNEAQ (reference sequence). V lost 0 bases and J lost 7, with 16 bases in between. The CDR3 sequence is 16 residues long. The CDR3 DNA follows: TGTGCCAGCAGCTTAGCCCAGACCACTCCCTTGAATGAGCAGTTCTTC. Translated: CASSLAQTTPLNEQFF.

This clonotype came up many times. The genes are TRBV20-1 and TRBJ2-3, with 8 bases identical to TRBD2. V lost 3 bases and J lost 4; bases outside the gene matches: 12. The CDR3 has 16 residues. Germline loops: CDR1 DFQATT, CDR2 SNEGSKA (reference sequence). The CDR3 nucleotides are TGCAGTGCTAGGCCGGGGGGGCCAATTTTTTCAGATACGCAGTATTTT. It yields the protein CSARPGGPIFSDTQYF.

The chain uses TRBV2 and TRBJ2-5; 9 nucleotides agree with TRBD1. This CDR3 has 14 amino acids. Trimming took 7 bases from V and 5 from J; bases not matched to a gene: 8. Germline loops: CDR1 SNHLY, CDR2 FYNNEI. This chain's CDR3 is CASNHRGQEETQYF. CDR3 coding DNA: TGTGCCAGCAACCACAGGGGGCAAGAGGAGACCCAGTACTTC.

This clonotype has a count of ten or more. V and J are TRBV29-1 and TRBJ1-1; a possible D gene is TRBD1 (6 bases). Germline CDR1 and CDR2: SQVTM and ANQGSEA. Trimming cost V 7 bases and J 0 bases, with 12 bases left between them. The CDR3 is 13 residues long. The DNA for the CDR3 is TGCAGCGCAGGGGACGGTGTGAACACTGAAGCTTTCTTT. Amino acid sequence: CSAGDGVNTEAFF.

CDR3 DNA: TGCGCCAGCAGCCTAGGATGGGGGGGTCGAAACACTGAAGCTTTCTTT. It translates to CASSLGWGGRNTEAFF. The V and J genes are TRBV4-1 and TRBJ1-1, with a tentative D call TRBD1 (5 bases). V was trimmed by 4 bases and J by 2 bases, leaving 17 bases between them. Germline-derived CDR1 and CDR2 are MGHRA and YSYEKL. This CDR3 spans 16 amino acids.

This clonotype was counted ten times or more. The V and J genes are TRBV20-1 and TRBJ1-2; TRBD1 matches 8 bases. Germline lookup yields CDR1 DFQATT and CDR2 SNEGSKA (reference sequence). The CDR3 has 12 amino acids. V dropped 3 bases and J dropped 8; count of bases not matched to a gene: 5. The CDR3 nucleotides read TGCAGTGCTAGGGTGGACAGGGAGGGCTACACCTTC. Translation: CSARVDREGYTF.

Turning to this clonotype: Given a much more abundant clone one base away, this may be a read error. V usage is TRBV10-3 and J usage is TRBJ2-7, with 8 bases lining up with TRBD2. Germline values: CDR1 ENHRY, CDR2 SYGVKD. The CDR3 consists of 15 residues. V lost 5 bases and J lost 2; bases outside the gene matches: 8. CDR3 amino acids: CAISRTSGAAYEQYF. In DNA form, the CDR3 reads TGTGCCATCAGTCGAACTAGCGGAGCTGCCTACGAGCAGTACTTC.

Ten or more counts support this clonotype. The J gene is TRBJ2-3, the V gene TRBV20-1; TRBD2 matches 12 bases. CDR1 is DFQATT and CDR2 is SNEGSKA in the germline V gene (reference sequence). The CDR3 runs 15 residues. The V and J ends lost 6 bases and 5 bases, in that order; junction bases with no gene match: 9. CDR3 loop: CSALRTSGAKDTQYF. The CDR3 nucleotides read TGCAGTGCCCTTAGGACTAGCGGGGCCAAAGATACGCAGTATTTT.

V gene TRBV27 combines with J gene TRBJ2-4, with D tentatively TRBD1 (6 bases). With the DNA end fitting TRBJ2-7 better, the J assignment may be wrong. Germline V gene lookup returns CDR1 MNHEY and CDR2 SMNVEV (reference sequence). CDR3 length equals 15 residues. CDR3 loop: CASSLEWAGTSEQYF. The CDR3 DNA follows: TGTGCCAGCAGTTTGGAGTGGGCAGGGACATCCGAGCAGTACTTC.

The chain combines TRBV3-1 with TRBJ1-1, with D possibly TRBD1 on 5 matching bases. The CDR3 is 14 residues long. Germline V gene sequence: CDR1 LGHDT, CDR2 YNNKEL (reference sequence). The V end lost 4 bases, the J end lost 3 bases, and 12 bases lay between the germline ends. The chain's CDR3 is CASSPRRGDTEAFF. In DNA, the CDR3 is TGTGCCAGCAGCCCTCGGAGGGGTGACACTGAAGCTTTCTTT.

This clonotype occurred many times. The V gene is TRBV6-1, the J gene TRBJ2-5, with a tentative D call TRBD1 (6 bases). The CDR3 is 15 residues long. Trimming left V 4 bases short and J 4 bases short, with 16 bases between. CDR1 is MNHNS, CDR2 SASEGT, per germline. CDR3 in amino acids: CASSVHRGHSETQYF. DNA of the CDR3: TGTGCCAGCAGTGTCCACCGGGGACACTCAGAGACCCAGTACTTC.

This clonotype was counted at least ten times. J is TRBJ2-7 and V is TRBV7-8, with D maybe TRBD2 (6 bases). Trimming took 0 bases from V and 0 from J, leaving 12 bases between them. Germline lookup yields CDR1 SGHVS and CDR2 FQNEAQ. The length of the CDR3 is 16 residues. The CDR3 DNA sequence: TGTGCCAGCAGCTTAGCTACCTGGGACTCCTCCTACGAGCAGTACTTC. This codes for CASSLATWDSSYEQYF.